The 21 T cell receptor beta chains listed next were all sequenced from one sample in a study of shared clonotypes between healthy human individuals. Naive-designated CD8 cells lacked CD45RO, were positively enriched for CCR7, and omitted terminally differentiated effector memory CD45RA+ cells. Some clones are missing from TCRdb's copy, which holds only in-frame ones; the method was immunoSEQ multiplex PCR. Found here are around 1,900,000 clones, around 95% of them singletons; the top ten hold about 1.7%. What was sequenced was naive CD8+ T cells from PBMCs. The receptors were sampled from a man between 18 and 29 years old in good health. Some clones in this sample may be carry-over from other donors' samples.

CDR3 sequence reads: CASSPFPGQQETQYF. Written as DNA, the CDR3 is TGTGCCAGCAGTCCCTTCCCCGGACAGCAAGAGACCCAGTACTTC. The genes are TRBV6-8 and TRBJ2-5; D is perhaps TRBD1 (6 bases). CDR1 and CDR2 (germline): MNHGY, SAAAGT. This CDR3 comprises 15 residues. Trimming removed 5 bases at V and 2 bases at J, with 15 bases between.

This clone has only one observation. The V gene is TRBV7-3, the J gene TRBJ2-1, with D tentatively TRBD2 (6 bases). The V gene's germline CDR1 is SGHTA and CDR2 FQGTGA. V lost 5 bases to trimming and J lost 8 bases, with 25 bases between them. CDR3 length: 17 amino acids. In nucleotides, the CDR3 is TGTGCCAGCAGCCCAGTGGGGGGAGGCGGGACCCGGGATGAGCAGTTCTTC. This gives the protein CASSPVGGGGTRDEQFF.

The CDR3 bases are TGCAGTGCCTCAACTGTGTACGAGCAGTACTTC. Its protein is CSASTVYEQYF. The chain uses TRBV20-1 and TRBJ2-7; D is ambiguous. The CDR3 consists of 11 residues. In germline, CDR1 is DFQATT, CDR2 SNEGSKA (reference sequence). The ends were cut back, 6 bases at V and 4 bases at J, with 10 bases in the middle.

This clone has only one observation. This rearrangement joins TRBV28 to TRBJ2-7; D call uncertain. This CDR3 is 14 amino acids long. With 6 bases removed from V and 4 bases from J, the gap between germline ends came to 16 bases. The germline V gene encodes CDR1 MDHEN and CDR2 SYDVKM. Here the CDR3 DNA reads TGTGCCAGCAGCCAACCGCCTAGAGGTTACGAGCAGTACTTC. The encoded protein is CASSQPPRGYEQYF.

This rearrangement joins TRBV4-2 to TRBJ1-2; the match to TRBD1 covers 7 bases. Trimming removed 0 bases from V and 5 bases from J; junction bases left unmatched: 9. CDR3 size: 16 residues. Germline V gene lookup returns CDR1 LGHNA and CDR2 YNFKEQ. The CDR3 DNA is TGTGCCAGCAGCCAAGATCGACAGGGATTTGGATATGGCTACACCTTC. Amino acids: CASSQDRQGFGYGYTF.

The chain links TRBV11-2 to TRBJ2-2, with D maybe TRBD2 (5 bases). Germline V CDR1 and CDR2: SGHAT, FQNNGV. The CDR3 contains 15 residues. Trimming took off 5 bases at V and 3 bases at J, with 13 bases between the two ends. The DNA for the CDR3 is TGTGCCAGCAGCCAACGCGACGGGGACACCGGGGAGCTGTTTTTT. Translation: CASSQRDGDTGELFF.

The chain joins TRBV5-1 to TRBJ2-1; D is undetermined. Trimming left V 4 bases short and J 0 bases short, with 11 bases between. The length of the CDR3 is 15 residues. Germline-derived CDR1 and CDR2 are SGHRS and YFSETQ. The CDR3 coding sequence is TGCGCCAGCAGCAGTGAAATCAGCTCCTACAATGAGCAGTTCTTC. The encoded protein is CASSSEISSYNEQFF.

The V gene is TRBV7-2, the J gene TRBJ1-1; 8 nucleotides match TRBD1. V was clipped by 3 bases and J by 5 bases; unmatched bases: 8. The germline gives CDR1 SGHTA, CDR2 FQGNSA. This CDR3 is 15 amino acids long. CDR3 nucleotides: TGTGCCAGCAGCTTGGACAGGGCTGCTAGGACTGAAGCTTTCTTT. Its translation: CASSLDRAARTEAFF.

The rearrangement links TRBV7-9 to TRBJ2-6; no firm D call. CDR3 size: 15 residues. CDR1 and CDR2 (germline): SEHNR, FQNEAQ (reference sequence). Trimming stripped 5 bases from V and 2 bases from J, with 10 bases between. CDR3 protein: CASSERGAGANVLTF. CDR3 coding DNA: TGTGCCAGCAGCGAACGAGGAGCTGGGGCCAACGTCCTGACTTTC.

V gene TRBV4-1 combines with J gene TRBJ1-5; no clear D gene. The CDR3 covers 15 residues. From germline, CDR1 is MGHRA and CDR2 YSYEKL. V dropped 0 bases and J dropped 1 base, with 7 bases sitting between them. In nucleotides, the CDR3 is TGCGCCAGCAGCCAAGATCCCAGCAGCAATCAGCCCCAGCATTTT. Encoded protein: CASSQDPSSNQPQHF.

J is TRBJ2-7 and V is TRBV5-1; D might be TRBD2 (5 bases). Germline assignment: CDR1 SGHRS and CDR2 YFSETQ. Trimming left V 6 bases short and J 1 base short, with 17 bases between. This CDR3 has 15 amino acids. The CDR3 DNA follows: TGCGCCAGCAACCCAGCGGAGGCGACATCCTACGAGCAGTACTTC. As protein: CASNPAEATSYEQYF.

The chain combines TRBV6-6 with TRBJ2-5; TRBD1 matches 9 bases. Looked up from germline, CDR1 is MNHNY and CDR2 is SVGAGI (reference sequence). With 2 bases clipped from V and 10 bases from J, the junction kept 11 bases outside the gene matches. The CDR3 consists of 15 residues. The CDR3 region is CASSYDRGFRDYQYF. For the CDR3, the DNA is TGTGCCAGCAGTTACGACAGGGGGTTCCGGGACTACCAGTACTTC.

CDR3 residues: CASSSRDTSTGELFF. CDR3 nucleotides: TGTGCCAGCAGCTCTCGGGACACCTCCACCGGGGAGCTGTTTTTT. The gene calls are TRBV7-9 and TRBJ2-2, with a possible D match to TRBD1 (6 bases). Germline CDR1 and CDR2: SEHNR and FQNEAQ (reference sequence). The CDR3 runs to 15 residues. V lost 4 bases and J 4 bases, leaving 13 bases between the germline ends. Combining the CDR3 with reference TRBV7-9 and TRBJ2-2 gives the whole variable domain DTGVSQNPRHKITKRGQNVTFRCDPISEHNRLYWYRQTLGQGPEFLTYFQNEAQLEKSRLLSDRFSAERPKGSFSTLEIQRTEQGDSAMYLCASSSRDTSTGELFFGEGSRLTVL.

The chain uses TRBV19 and TRBJ2-7; no clear D. The CDR3 is 13 amino acids. V lost 3 bases and J 3 bases, leaving 9 bases between the germline ends. Germline V gene lookup returns CDR1 LNHDA and CDR2 SQIVND (reference sequence). CDR3 sequence: CASSMERNYEQYF. The CDR3 DNA reads TGTGCCAGTAGTATGGAACGGAACTACGAGCAGTACTTC.

The chain links TRBV18 to TRBJ2-3; D is perhaps TRBD1 or TRBD2 (5 bases each). Germline V gene lookup returns CDR1 KGHSH and CDR2 LQKENI. The CDR3 has 17 residues. Deletions cut 3 bases from V and 3 bases from J, with 19 bases between. CDR3 residues: CASSPTKGREYTDTQYF. The CDR3 nucleotides read TGTGCCAGCTCACCTACCAAGGGCAGGGAGTATACAGATACGCAGTATTTT. Full variable domain (rest looked up from reference TRBV18 and TRBJ2-3): NAGVMQNPRHLVRRRGQEARLRCSPMKGHSHVYWYRQLPEEGLKFMVYLQKENIIDESGMPKERFSAEFPKEGPSILRIQQVVRGDSAAYFCASSPTKGREYTDTQYFGPGTRLTVL.

About this clone itself: At the DNA level, this CDR3 is encoded by other sequences in the same sample as well. J is TRBJ1-1 and V is TRBV19; 7 nucleotides align to TRBD1. CDR1 is LNHDA, CDR2 SQIVND, per germline (reference sequence). The CDR3 covers 12 residues. As DNA, the CDR3 is TGTGCGACGAGGCAGGGGGGCACTGAAGCTTTCTTT. Translating gives CATRQGGTEAFF. Complete variable domain (other parts from reference TRBV19 and TRBJ1-1): DGGITQSPKYLFRKEGQNVTLSCEQNLNHDAMYWYRQDPGQGLRLIYYSQIVNDFQKGDIAEGYSVSREKKESFPLTVTSAQKNPTAFYLCATRQGGTEAFFGQGTRLTVV.

As to this clone: Distinct nucleotide sequences in the sample also encode this CDR3. The rearrangement links TRBV5-1 to TRBJ1-1; a possible D gene is TRBD1 (5 bases). Germline V gene data show CDR1 as SGHRS and CDR2 as YFSETQ. The CDR3 is made up of 14 amino acids. V gave up 0 bases and J gave up 4 bases, with 10 bases separating them. The DNA of the CDR3 is TGCGCCAGCAGCTTGGCCTTGGGGGGCACTGAAGCTTTCTTT. Encoded protein: CASSLALGGTEAFF.

V and J are TRBV5-1 and TRBJ1-2; 9 nucleotides line up with TRBD1. CDR1 and CDR2 from the germline V gene are SGHRS and YFSETQ. The CDR3 loop spans 15 amino acids. With 0 bases clipped from V and 4 bases from J, the junction kept 4 bases outside the gene matches. In DNA, the CDR3 is TGCGCCAGCAGCTTGGGTACAGGGGGCTTCTATGGCTACACCTTC. It specifies CASSLGTGGFYGYTF.

With respect to this clone: The same CDR3 is also encoded by other DNA sequences in this sample. The chain recombines TRBV7-9 with TRBJ1-5; no definite D call. This CDR3 comprises 13 residues. Germline loops: CDR1 SEHNR, CDR2 FQNEAQ (reference sequence). V was shortened by 1 base and J by 6 bases, with 7 bases between the two germline ends. CDR3 sequence: CASSLGWGQPQHF. CDR3 nucleotide sequence: TGTGCCAGCAGCTTAGGCTGGGGTCAGCCCCAGCATTTT. The full variable domain, its missing parts supplied by reference TRBV7-9 and TRBJ1-5, is DTGVSQNPRHKITKRGQNVTFRCDPISEHNRLYWYRQTLGQGPEFLTYFQNEAQLEKSRLLSDRFSAERPKGSFSTLEIQRTEQGDSAMYLCASSLGWGQPQHFGDGTRLSIL.

The chain is built from TRBV2 and TRBJ2-1; D is unclear. This CDR3 spans 14 amino acids. Germline V gene data show CDR1 as SNHLY and CDR2 as FYNNEI. The V end lost 2 bases, the J end lost 0 bases, and 5 bases lay between the germline ends. CDR3: CASSELGSYNEQFF. The CDR3 DNA reads TGTGCCAGCAGTGAACTGGGCTCCTACAATGAGCAGTTCTTC.

The chain employs TRBV9 and TRBJ1-1; D not resolved. The V end lost 2 bases, the J end lost 8 bases, and 13 bases lay between the germline ends. Looked up from germline, CDR1 is SGDLS and CDR2 is YYNGEE. The CDR3 contains 13 residues. This CDR3 reads CASSVSDPTEAFF. Written as DNA, the CDR3 is TGTGCCAGCAGCGTCAGCGATCCCACGGAAGCTTTCTTT.